This record looks at one TCR beta chain sequence and its context. What antigen it recognizes has not been identified. The record has no base qualities; no much larger clone is one base away. Explained via the paper, the treatment or condition label denotes: 15 to 20 received Ad26.COV2.S at low or high dose, single or two shots; several received placebo; per-sample allocation not given. Repertoires of vaccine and placebo recipients were sequenced from samples collected on day 63 after the first injection. Between 29 July and 7 August 2020, Cohort 1b enrolled fewer than 30 adults aged 18-55 years at one site in Boston, USA. Ad26.COV2.S consisted of a replication-incompetent adenovirus type 26 vector by which a prefusion-stabilized SARS-CoV-2 spike protein from the original Wuhan strain was expressed. These data belong to a study of Ad26.COV2.S vaccination and SARS-CoV-2 variants (dated by TCRdb to about 2021). Study-level background: Donors in the vaccine arm were drawn from COV1001, a phase I-IIa trial of Ad26.COV2.S in healthy adults that was multicentre, randomized, double-blind and placebo-controlled. Dosing of Ad26.COV2.S was intramuscular, at either 5x10^10 or 1x10^11 viral particles, delivered as one shot or as two shots spaced 56 days apart. A total of approximately 32 samples were included in the TCR-sequenced set, comprising around 19 Ad26.COV2.S vaccine recipients, 5 placebo recipients and 8 SARS-CoV-2 convalescent individuals. Trial participants were randomized into five groups of five: low-dose or high-dose Ad26.COV2.S given once or twice, or placebo on both occasions. Sequencing of the TCRbeta repertoire served to evaluate the specificity and breadth of SARS-CoV-2-reactive T cell receptors following Ad26.COV2.S vaccination. Investigators remained blinded to trial group allocation during experiments and outcome assessment.

Broad study findings and their caveats: Compared with placebo recipients, Ad26.COV2.S recipients showed higher spike-specific TCR breadth (P = 0.0014). The authors noted that total T cell responses may have been underestimated by the TCR breadth and depth analyses. Vaccine and placebo recipients had similar non-spike TCR breadth, a finding consistent with the vaccine containing only spike. Comparing responses between vaccine doses or regimens was not something the study was powered to do. After vaccination, spike-specific CD8+ and CD4+ T cell responses were reported to show substantial breadth.

From its cysteine to its phenylalanine, the CDR3 spans 15 amino acids. The retained sequence is limited to the CDR3, 45 bases, with the frame set at the first base. A distance of 7 bases separates the germline ends of V and J, which lose 1 base and 2 bases respectively. Looking up the germline V gene yields CDR1 SGHRS and CDR2 YFSETQ. The immunoSEQ Assay was used to sequence TCRbeta CDR3 regions. After extraction, genomic DNA underwent amplification by bias-controlled multiplex PCR, followed by high-throughput sequencing. Under the source paper's analysis protocol: Collapsing and filtering of sequences were performed to quantify the absolute abundance of each unique TCRbeta CDR3 region. Usable DNA was measured by amplifying reference genes present in all nucleated cells, and TCRbeta template counts were normalized to that usable DNA to estimate T cell fraction. Repertoire TCRs were annotated as SARS-CoV-2-specific by exact matching of V gene, CDR3 amino acid sequence and J gene to a known reactive TCR set. MIRA supplied the reference SARS-CoV-2 TCR set, which was filtered for enrichment in COVID-19-positive ImmuneCODE repertoires so that public or cross-reactive TCRs were removed. Based on the MIRA antigens, annotated TCRs were further analysed at the level of specific ORF or position within ORF. Depth was the summed frequency of annotated unique rearrangements, while breadth was defined as annotated unique rearrangements over total unique productive rearrangements. Two-sided Wilcoxon rank-sum tests were used to compare TCR breadth between groups. Here the immuneACCESS table is served through TCRdb, limited to in-frame sequences with V and J called. Missing clones are a known gap in these copies; in checked studies unresolved V genes cover under half, and the rest lacks a known reason. V, J and clone size were drawn from that table, and D and trimming were deduced from the DNA. The sample table records around 300,000 clones; 85% to 90% of these occur just once. Of the sample, approximately 5% falls within the top ten clones.

The sample was peripheral blood, taken in a trial of Ad26.COV2.S vaccine versus placebo. The sequence came from a person between 18 and 60 years old who received the Ad26.COV2.S COVID-19 vaccine or a placebo. The sequence links TRBV5-1 to TRBJ2-6; there is no confident call for the D gene. The DNA reads TGCGCCAGCAGCTTGATGACTGCTGGGGCCAACGTCCTGACTTTC. It specifies CASSLMTAGANVLTF.